Presented here are 6 T cell receptor beta chains from one specimen sequenced in a study of T cells after yellow fever vaccination. TCRdb itself ran the 5' RACE reads through MiXCR, one entry per CDR3 protein. The sample contains around 310,000 distinct CDR3 sequences, approximately 3.9% of which appear only once. The starting material was PBMCs, obtained 5 days after the yellow fever booster vaccination. The origin of the receptors is a man aged 18 to 35 who received the YFV17D yellow fever vaccine.

V and J are TRBV7-2 and TRBJ2-2, with D perhaps matching TRBD2 (7 bases). In germline, CDR1 is SGHTA, CDR2 FQGNSA. This CDR3 is 17 amino acids long. Trimming shortened V by 2 bases and J by 5 bases, and 18 bases separated the two germline ends. The DNA for the CDR3 is TGTGCCAGCAGCTTACTAGGGGGGGGATATGGGACCGGGGAGCTGTTTTTT. It yields the protein CASSLLGGGYGTGELFF.

The V call is TRBV2, the J call TRBJ1-5; D is unclear. V lost 1 base and J lost 7, with 11 bases in between. CDR1 is SNHLY, CDR2 FYNNEI, per germline. This CDR3 is built from 14 residues. CDR3 loop: CASSEGPAGQPQHF. CDR3 DNA: TGTGCCAGCAGTGAAGGACCGGCAGGCCAGCCCCAGCATTTT.

At least ten counts were recorded for this clonotype. The chain links TRBV28 to TRBJ1-4, with 10 bases matching TRBD1. This CDR3 region has 14 residues. V gave up 6 bases and J gave up 8 bases; unmatched junction bases: 6. Germline V lookup: CDR1 MDHEN, CDR2 SYDVKM. The CDR3 loop is CASSPGTGVEKLFF. CDR3 bases: TGTGCCAGCAGCCCCGGGACAGGGGTGGAAAAACTGTTTTTT. Complete variable domain (other parts from reference TRBV28 and TRBJ1-4): DVKVTQSSRYLVKRTGEKVFLECVQDMDHENMFWYRQDPGLGLRLIYFSYDVKMKEKGDIPEGYSVSREKKERFSLILESASTNQTSMYLCASSPGTGVEKLFFGSGTQLSVL.

The V and J genes are TRBV20-1 and TRBJ2-7, with D unresolved. The germline V and J ends were trimmed by 6 bases and 0 bases, with 9 bases remaining between them. Germline-derived CDR1 and CDR2 are DFQATT and SNEGSKA (reference sequence). This CDR3 is built from 12 residues. CDR3 protein: CSARFSSYEQYV. CDR3 sequence (DNA): TGCAGTGCCAGGTTCAGCTCCTACGAGCAGTACGTC.

This sequence joins TRBV4-1 and TRBJ1-5; 9 bases line up with TRBD1. CDR1 and CDR2 from the germline V gene are MGHRA and YSYEKL. The CDR3 is 19 amino acids. J gave up 2 bases and V 1 base, and 12 bases lay outside the gene matches. The CDR3 here is CASSQVSLGTGSGNQPQHF. The CDR3 DNA follows: TGCGCCAGCAGCCAAGTTTCTTTAGGGACAGGGTCCGGCAATCAGCCCCAGCATTTT.

As regards this clonotype: Its ends do not fully match the called genes, so a read error is possible. The rearrangement uses TRBV7-2 and TRBJ1-6; D gene unclear. The CDR3 spans 14 residues. CDR1 is SGHTA, CDR2 FQGNSA, per germline. CDR3 DNA sequence: TGTGCCAGCAGCTTAGATAGCGGAGGTTCACCCATCCACTTT. It specifies CASSLDSGGSPIHF.